This T cell receptor (beta chain) was identified in a study of cytomegalovirus exposure and HLA in healthy donors. The V gene lost 0 bases and the J gene lost 2 bases, with 15 bases spanning the gap. The CDR3 spans 16 residues. The V gene's germline CDR1 is SGHNT and CDR2 YYREEE (reference sequence). PCR employed 60 Vbeta and 13 Jbeta primers. TCRdb's copy holds only in-frame clones and misses some; the assay was immunoSEQ multiplex PCR. Here the sample spans 45,000 to 60,000 clones, about 73% being singletons. The sample comprised PBMCs. This TCR was sampled from a man younger than 30 in good health and CMV-seronegative. The rearrangement joins TRBV5-4 to TRBJ2-7; maybe TRBD2 (7 bases). In DNA form, the CDR3 reads TGTGCCAGCAGCTTGGCGGGGGGCGTCGGAGCCTACGAGCAGTACTTC. Encoded protein: CASSLAGGVGAYEQYF.